The rows below give T cell receptor beta chains drawn from one sample of a study of shared T cell receptors in the human thymus. Assay used: immunoSEQ multiplex PCR; TCRdb lists only in-frame clones, some missing. Of about 660,000 clones listed, approximately 87% are singletons. This sample also belongs to another study, concerning human thymus T cells.

The sequenced sample was thymocytes. These receptors came from a boy younger than two with a congenital heart defect. Each CDR3 is given with its conserved first and last residue. Each record gives: V gene, J gene, D gene, clone size, CDR3 protein, CDR3 DNA. The D gene is left open where the match is weak. The size of a clone is reported for some rows only, either as once, few or many, or as a class for expanded clones.

v_gene: TRBV27
j_gene: TRBJ2-7
d_gene: NA
abundance: NA
CDR3aa: CASSPHRDSSYEQYF
CDR3nt: TGTGCCAGCTCTCCACACCGGGACTCTTCCTACGAGCAGTACTTC

v_gene: TRBV27
j_gene: TRBJ1-5
d_gene: NA
abundance: NA
CDR3aa: CASSLGGGRREPQHF
CDR3nt: TGTGCCAGCAGTTTAGGCGGGGGTAGGAGGGAGCCCCAGCATTTT

v_gene: TRBV4-2
j_gene: TRBJ2-7
d_gene: NA
abundance: NA
CDR3aa: CASRPTLGSNEQYF
CDR3nt: TGTGCCAGCAGACCGACGTTAGGGAGTAACGAGCAGTACTTC

v_gene: TRBV18
j_gene: TRBJ2-7
d_gene: TRBD1
abundance: NA
CDR3aa: CASSPGQGIDEQYF
CDR3nt: TGTGCCAGCTCGCCGGGACAGGGGATCGACGAGCAGTACTTC

v_gene: TRBV27
j_gene: TRBJ2-7
d_gene: NA
abundance: NA
CDR3aa: CASSFIDSPYEQYF
CDR3nt: TGTGCCAGCAGTTTCATAGACAGCCCCTACGAGCAGTACTTC

v_gene: TRBV27
j_gene: TRBJ1-1
d_gene: NA
abundance: NA
CDR3aa: CASSLFGGGAKWDTEAFF
CDR3nt: TGTGCCAGCAGTTTATTTGGGGGGGGCGCAAAGTGGGACACTGAAGCTTTCTTT

v_gene: TRBV2
j_gene: TRBJ2-1
d_gene: NA
abundance: NA
CDR3aa: CASSESGYNEQFF
CDR3nt: TGTGCCAGCAGTGAATCGGGCTACAATGAGCAGTTCTTC

v_gene: TRBV4-2
j_gene: TRBJ2-1
d_gene: NA
abundance: NA
CDR3aa: CASSQANNEQFF
CDR3nt: TGTGCCAGCAGCCAAGCTAACAATGAGCAGTTCTTC

v_gene: TRBV11-2
j_gene: TRBJ1-1
d_gene: NA
abundance: NA
CDR3aa: CASSPKPGNTEAFF
CDR3nt: TGTGCCAGCAGCCCTAAACCTGGGAACACTGAAGCTTTCTTT

v_gene: TRBV2
j_gene: TRBJ2-3
d_gene: NA
abundance: NA
CDR3aa: CASSQDGGTDTQYF
CDR3nt: TGTGCCAGCAGTCAAGACGGGGGCACAGATACGCAGTATTTT

v_gene: TRBV18
j_gene: TRBJ2-2
d_gene: TRBD2
abundance: NA
CDR3aa: CASSPEGTSGRAVTGELFF
CDR3nt: TGTGCCAGCTCACCAGAGGGGACTAGCGGGAGGGCCGTCACCGGGGAGCTGTTTTTT

v_gene: TRBV5-1
j_gene: TRBJ2-1
d_gene: TRBD2
abundance: NA
CDR3aa: CASGTGTRRYNEQFF
CDR3nt: TGCGCCAGCGGCACCGGGACTAGAAGATACAATGAGCAGTTCTTC

v_gene: TRBV9
j_gene: TRBJ1-2
d_gene: NA
abundance: NA
CDR3aa: CASSGRGLGYTF
CDR3nt: TGTGCCAGCAGCGGCCGCGGCCTTGGCTACACCTTC

v_gene: TRBV13
j_gene: TRBJ1-1
d_gene: NA
abundance: NA
CDR3aa: CASSLPGHLNTEAFF
CDR3nt: TGTGCCAGCAGCCTTCCGGGACACCTAAACACTGAAGCTTTCTTT

v_gene: TRBV4-3
j_gene: TRBJ2-2
d_gene: TRBD2
abundance: NA
CDR3aa: CASSQDGAGGIGELFF
CDR3nt: TGCGCCAGCAGCCAAGATGGCGCGGGAGGAATCGGGGAGCTGTTTTTT

v_gene: TRBV6-4
j_gene: TRBJ1-1
d_gene: NA
abundance: NA
CDR3aa: CASSLRDGVPEAFF
CDR3nt: TGTGCCAGCAGTCTGCGGGATGGGGTGCCTGAAGCTTTCTTT

v_gene: TRBV9
j_gene: TRBJ2-7
d_gene: TRBD2
abundance: NA
CDR3aa: CASSPGGGREGPPYEQYF
CDR3nt: TGTGCCAGCAGCCCGGGCGGGGGGCGGGAGGGTCCGCCCTACGAGCAGTACTTC

v_gene: TRBV5-1
j_gene: TRBJ2-3
d_gene: TRBD2
abundance: NA
CDR3aa: CASSSREGRADTQYF
CDR3nt: TGCGCCAGCAGCTCGCGGGAGGGACGGGCAGATACGCAGTATTTT

v_gene: TRBV30
j_gene: TRBJ2-7
d_gene: TRBD2
abundance: once
CDR3aa: CACSSWGGRTDEQYF
CDR3nt: TGTGCCTGCTCGTCCTGGGGCGGGAGAACCGACGAGCAGTACTTC

v_gene: TRBV27
j_gene: TRBJ2-7
d_gene: TRBD1
abundance: NA
CDR3aa: CASSPPGTGGGEQYF
CDR3nt: TGTGCCAGCAGTCCGCCCGGAACAGGGGGTGGCGAGCAGTACTTC

v_gene: TRBV6-5
j_gene: TRBJ2-3
d_gene: NA
abundance: NA
CDR3aa: CASSFLTSGQHHTQYF
CDR3nt: TGTGCCAGCAGTTTCCTCACATCGGGACAACACCATACGCAGTATTTT

v_gene: TRBV7-6
j_gene: TRBJ2-7
d_gene: TRBD2
abundance: NA
CDR3aa: CASSLASCGTAGDEQYF
CDR3nt: TGTGCCAGCAGCTTAGCCTCGTGCGGTACGGCGGGAGACGAGCAGTACTTC

v_gene: TRBV7-2
j_gene: TRBJ2-1
d_gene: TRBD2
abundance: NA
CDR3aa: CASSPGSSGKGYNEQFF
CDR3nt: TGTGCCAGCAGCCCAGGGTCTAGCGGGAAAGGGTACAATGAGCAGTTCTTC

v_gene: TRBV11-3
j_gene: TRBJ1-3
d_gene: NA
abundance: NA
CDR3aa: CASSRGGNLPGNTIYF
CDR3nt: TGTGCCAGCAGCCGGGGGGGGAACTTGCCTGGAAACACCATATATTTT

v_gene: TRBV5-6
j_gene: TRBJ2-7
d_gene: NA
abundance: NA
CDR3aa: CASSLIPHNEQYF
CDR3nt: TGTGCCAGCAGCTTAATTCCGCACAACGAGCAGTACTTC

v_gene: TRBV5-1
j_gene: TRBJ2-6
d_gene: TRBD1
abundance: NA
CDR3aa: CASSMDRVAGANVLTF
CDR3nt: TGCGCCAGCAGCATGGACAGGGTCGCTGGGGCCAACGTCCTGACTTTC

v_gene: TRBV10-3
j_gene: TRBJ2-1
d_gene: NA
abundance: NA
CDR3aa: CAISESLRGWNEQFF
CDR3nt: TGTGCCATCAGTGAGTCCCTCCGGGGGTGGAATGAGCAGTTCTTC

v_gene: TRBV28
j_gene: TRBJ2-5
d_gene: TRBD1
abundance: few
CDR3aa: CASSLGPPPDREDPETQYF
CDR3nt: TGTGCCAGCAGTTTAGGGCCCCCCCCGGACAGGGAGGACCCGGAGACCCAGTACTTC

v_gene: TRBV11-2
j_gene: TRBJ2-1
d_gene: TRBD1
abundance: NA
CDR3aa: CASSLGVTGWDEQFF
CDR3nt: TGTGCCAGCAGCTTAGGGGTGACAGGGTGGGATGAGCAGTTCTTC

v_gene: TRBV27
j_gene: TRBJ2-3
d_gene: TRBD2
abundance: NA
CDR3aa: CASSLVMAGVGPHTDTQYF
CDR3nt: TGTGCCAGCAGTTTAGTGATGGCGGGAGTTGGTCCCCACACAGATACGCAGTATTTT

v_gene: TRBV19
j_gene: TRBJ2-1
d_gene: TRBD2
abundance: NA
CDR3aa: CASGSSGRSSYNEQFF
CDR3nt: TGTGCCAGTGGAAGTAGCGGGAGAAGCTCCTACAATGAGCAGTTCTTC

v_gene: TRBV19
j_gene: TRBJ2-1
d_gene: TRBD2
abundance: NA
CDR3aa: CASTRGLAGGGNEQFF
CDR3nt: TGTGCCAGTACCCGAGGACTAGCGGGAGGCGGTAATGAGCAGTTCTTC

v_gene: TRBV4-3
j_gene: TRBJ2-2
d_gene: TRBD2
abundance: NA
CDR3aa: CASSPGTSDRPNTGELFF
CDR3nt: TGCGCTAGCAGCCCCGGAACTAGCGACCGCCCGAACACCGGGGAGCTGTTTTTT

v_gene: TRBV7-9
j_gene: TRBJ2-1
d_gene: TRBD2
abundance: NA
CDR3aa: CASRQPFAGGSTYNEQFF
CDR3nt: TGTGCCAGCAGGCAACCGTTTGCGGGCGGGAGCACCTACAATGAGCAGTTCTTC

v_gene: TRBV4-3
j_gene: TRBJ2-7
d_gene: TRBD1
abundance: NA
CDR3aa: CASSQARDSVTYEQYF
CDR3nt: TGCGCCAGCAGCCAAGCCCGGGACAGCGTAACCTACGAGCAGTACTTC

v_gene: TRBV6-5
j_gene: TRBJ2-7
d_gene: TRBD2
abundance: NA
CDR3aa: CASSYSGAGGPSEQYF
CDR3nt: TGTGCCAGCAGTTACTCAGGAGCGGGAGGGCCCTCCGAGCAGTACTTC

v_gene: TRBV28
j_gene: TRBJ1-5
d_gene: TRBD1
abundance: few
CDR3aa: CASRGQAGNQPQHF
CDR3nt: TGTGCCAGCAGAGGACAGGCCGGCAATCAGCCCCAGCATTTT

v_gene: TRBV11-3
j_gene: TRBJ2-5
d_gene: TRBD2
abundance: NA
CDR3aa: CASSNPSGRAPLYVETQYF
CDR3nt: TGTGCCAGCAGCAACCCTAGCGGGAGGGCCCCTCTGTATGTGGAGACCCAGTACTTC

v_gene: TRBV4-2
j_gene: TRBJ1-1
d_gene: TRBD1
abundance: NA
CDR3aa: CASSHAGTGGTEAFF
CDR3nt: TGTGCCAGCAGCCATGCCGGGACAGGGGGAACTGAAGCTTTCTTT

v_gene: TRBV4-3
j_gene: TRBJ2-7
d_gene: NA
abundance: NA
CDR3aa: CASSQIGQPYEQYF
CDR3nt: TGCGCCAGCAGCCAGATCGGACAGCCCTACGAGCAGTACTTC

v_gene: TRBV19
j_gene: TRBJ1-1
d_gene: TRBD1
abundance: once
CDR3aa: CASSLSSRGPTEAFF
CDR3nt: TGTGCCAGTAGTTTATCGAGCAGGGGGCCAACTGAAGCTTTCTTT

v_gene: TRBV15
j_gene: TRBJ2-7
d_gene: TRBD2
abundance: NA
CDR3aa: CATSPGLAGPVAGEQYF
CDR3nt: TGTGCCACCAGCCCTGGACTAGCGGGACCGGTAGCGGGGGAGCAGTACTTC

v_gene: TRBV7-9
j_gene: TRBJ1-1
d_gene: TRBD1
abundance: NA
CDR3aa: CASSSPGQEDEAFF
CDR3nt: TGTGCCAGCAGCTCCCCGGGACAGGAGGATGAAGCTTTCTTT

v_gene: TRBV30
j_gene: TRBJ1-5
d_gene: TRBD1
abundance: NA
CDR3aa: CACCPGQGGNQPQHF
CDR3nt: TGTGCCTGTTGCCCCGGACAGGGAGGCAATCAGCCCCAGCATTTT

v_gene: TRBV5-6
j_gene: TRBJ2-5
d_gene: NA
abundance: NA
CDR3aa: CASSLVEFETQYF
CDR3nt: TGTGCCAGCAGCTTGGTTGAGTTTGAGACCCAGTACTTC

v_gene: TRBV6-5
j_gene: TRBJ2-7
d_gene: NA
abundance: NA
CDR3aa: CASSFYRGGAYEQYF
CDR3nt: TGTGCCAGCAGTTTTTACAGGGGGGGGGCCTACGAGCAGTACTTC

v_gene: TRBV6-6
j_gene: TRBJ2-7
d_gene: NA
abundance: NA
CDR3aa: CASSRGTGTSIYEQYF
CDR3nt: TGTGCCAGCAGTCGAGGGACCGGGACTTCGATCTACGAGCAGTACTTC

v_gene: TRBV4-3
j_gene: TRBJ2-6
d_gene: TRBD2
abundance: once
CDR3aa: CASTPGGSGANVLTF
CDR3nt: TGCGCCAGCACCCCGGGGGGCTCTGGGGCCAACGTCCTGACTTTC

v_gene: TRBV7-9
j_gene: TRBJ2-2
d_gene: NA
abundance: NA
CDR3aa: CASSLGGQGANTGELFF
CDR3nt: TGTGCCAGCAGCTTAGGGGGGCAAGGCGCGAACACCGGGGAGCTGTTTTTT